The 20 T cell receptor beta chains below come from one sample, sequenced in a study of blood T cell repertoires in COVID-19. Sequencing was performed with immunoSEQ multiplex PCR; in TCRdb, only in-frame clones are kept and a portion is missing. The table has about 140,000 clones, 80% to 85% seen once. The sample taken for sequencing was peripheral blood. The receptors stem from a woman aged 55-70 years with acute or convalescent COVID-19.

The genes are TRBV6-5 and TRBJ1-2; D may be TRBD1 (5 bases). Germline CDR1 MNHEY, CDR2 SVGAGI. CDR3 size: 14 residues. Trimming took 0 bases from V and 2 from J, leaving 7 bases between them. The CDR3 coding sequence is TGTGCCAGCAGTTACTCGACAGCAAACTATGGCTACACCTTC. Protein: CASSYSTANYGYTF.

This chain uses TRBV27 with TRBJ2-5, with TRBD2 matching 12 bases. Unmatched junction bases numbered 3, after V lost 5 bases and J lost 5 bases. CDR3 length: 14 amino acids. Per the germline V gene, CDR1 is MNHEY and CDR2 is SMNVEV (reference sequence). The CDR3 is CASSGTSGRETQYF. CDR3 nucleotide sequence: TGTGCCAGCAGTGGCACTAGCGGGAGGGAGACCCAGTACTTC.

The chain is built from TRBV5-1 and TRBJ2-7; TRBD1 aligns across 10 bases. In germline, CDR1 is SGHRS, CDR2 YFSETQ. There are 14 residues in the CDR3. V shed 5 bases and J 4 bases; nucleotides not matched to a gene: 6. CDR3 sequence reads: CASSSGQGGYEQYF. In DNA form, the CDR3 reads TGCGCCAGCAGTAGCGGACAGGGGGGATACGAGCAGTACTTC.

The CDR3: CASSTGGYGYTF. CDR3 nucleotides: TGTGCCAGCAGCACTGGCGGGTATGGCTACACCTTC. The gene calls are TRBV28 and TRBJ1-2, with D uncertain. The CDR3 is 12 residues long. V lost 6 bases, J lost 5 bases, and 10 bases lay in between. Germline V lookup: CDR1 MDHEN, CDR2 SYDVKM.

The chain's CDR3 is CSAFRQGGYTF. Here the CDR3 DNA reads TGCAGTGCTTTCCGACAGGGTGGCTACACCTTC. The rearrangement uses TRBV20-1 and TRBJ1-2; the match to TRBD1 covers 7 bases. Per germline, CDR1 DFQATT and CDR2 SNEGSKA (reference sequence). Unmatched junction bases numbered 4, after V lost 5 bases and J lost 7 bases. The CDR3 extends over 11 amino acids.

J is TRBJ2-2 and V is TRBV24-1, with 10 bases lining up with TRBD2. The ends lost 1 base at V and 5 bases at J; junction bases unmatched: 3. This CDR3 has 16 residues. The germline V gene has CDR1 KGHDR and CDR2 SFDVKD. The CDR3: CATSDFQLAGTGELFF. For the CDR3, the DNA is TGTGCCACCAGTGATTTTCAACTAGCGGGGACCGGGGAGCTGTTTTTT.

The chain carries TRBV7-9 and TRBJ1-2, with 8 bases that match TRBD1. In germline, CDR1 is SEHNR, CDR2 FQNEAQ (reference sequence). Trimming cost V 5 bases and J 8 bases; bases outside gene matches: 4. The CDR3 runs 12 residues. The CDR3 loop reads CASSRTGLGYTF. The DNA for the CDR3 is TGTGCCAGCAGCCGGACAGGGTTAGGCTACACCTTC. Based on the CDR3 plus reference TRBV7-9 and TRBJ1-2, the full variable domain is DTGVSQNPRHKITKRGQNVTFRCDPISEHNRLYWYRQTLGQGPEFLTYFQNEAQLEKSRLLSDRFSAERPKGSFSTLEIQRTEQGDSAMYLCASSRTGLGYTFGSGTRLTVV.

This clone was picked up a small number of times. DNA for the CDR3: TGTGCCAGCAGCTCCAACGGCGTCAGCGGAGAGACCCAGTACTTC. Its translation: CASSSNGVSGETQYF. This rearrangement joins TRBV7-3 to TRBJ2-5, with a possible D match to TRBD2 (5 bases). Between the trimmed V and J ends, which lost 4 bases and 4 bases, there was a span of 16 bases. The CDR3 contains 15 residues. In germline, CDR1 is SGHTA, CDR2 FQGTGA.

V and J are TRBV4-3 and TRBJ1-4; D gene uncertain. This CDR3 spans 16 amino acids. CDR1 and CDR2 (germline): LGHNA, YSLEER. V lost 2 bases and J 0 bases, leaving 10 bases between the germline ends. CDR3 loop: CASSQLDTSTNEKLFF. In DNA, the CDR3 is TGCGCCAGCAGCCAACTCGACACCTCAACTAATGAAAAACTGTTTTTT.

The rearrangement joins TRBV7-2 to TRBJ2-1; tentatively, D is TRBD1 (5 bases). The CDR3 runs to 15 residues. CDR1 and CDR2 (germline): SGHTA, FQGNSA. V was clipped by 5 bases and J by 7 bases, with 18 bases between them. CDR3 loop: CASSPRFLGRNEQFF. CDR3 in DNA: TGTGCCAGCAGCCCCAGGTTTCTGGGGCGGAATGAGCAGTTCTTC.

This chain connects TRBV12-3 or TRBV12-4 to TRBJ2-7; D is ambiguous. Trimming removed 2 bases from V and 3 bases from J, with 5 bases in between. The CDR3 extends over 12 amino acids. The CDR3 DNA reads as TGTGCCAGCAGTTTAACTGGCTACGAGCAGTACTTC. Protein product: CASSLTGYEQYF.

The V and J genes are TRBV11-3 and TRBJ2-2; TRBD2 matches 7 bases. Germline-derived CDR1 and CDR2 are SGHNT and YENEEA. The junction had 7 bases not matched to a gene; V was cut back by 4 bases and J by 5 bases. The CDR3 extends over 15 amino acids. The CDR3 region is CASSSRLARTGELFF. Here the CDR3 DNA reads TGTGCCAGCAGCTCGCGACTAGCAAGGACCGGGGAGCTGTTTTTT.

V usage is TRBV27 and J usage is TRBJ1-1; TRBD1 matches 9 bases. Trimming at V came to 3 bases and at J to 7 bases, leaving 6 bases not matched to a gene. There are 14 residues in the CDR3. CDR1 is MNHEY, CDR2 SMNVEV, per germline (reference sequence). In DNA form, the CDR3 reads TGTGCCAGCAGTTTTACAGGGGGCGCGTTTGAAGCTTTCTTT. It is translated as CASSFTGGAFEAFF.

The chain couples TRBV4-3 to TRBJ1-1; 8 nucleotides align to TRBD1. Germline CDR1 reads LGHNA; CDR2 reads YSLEER. With 3 bases clipped from V and 5 bases from J, the junction kept 5 bases outside the gene matches. The CDR3 sequence is 14 residues long. CDR3 coding DNA: TGCGCCAGCAGCCAGGGACAGGTCACAACTGAAGCTTTCTTT. This translates into CASSQGQVTTEAFF.

This clone has only one observation. The rearrangement joins TRBV27 to TRBJ2-1, with D possibly matching TRBD1 (5 bases). CDR1 MNHEY and CDR2 SMNVEV come from the germline V gene (reference sequence). CDR3 size: 15 residues. V was shortened by 3 bases and J by 8 bases, with 17 bases between the two germline ends. Here the CDR3 reads CASSFMQGARDEQFF. Here the CDR3 DNA reads TGTGCCAGCAGTTTCATGCAGGGCGCACGCGATGAGCAGTTCTTC.

This clone has only a few counts. The chain joins TRBV28 to TRBJ1-2; 8 bases agree with TRBD1. Germline loops: CDR1 MDHEN, CDR2 SYDVKM. The V gene end was trimmed by 8 bases and the J gene end by 8 bases; junction bases not matched to a gene: 13. The CDR3 covers 14 residues. The CDR3 nucleotides are TGTGCCAGCCACCGCGATCAGGGGGCGCGAGGCTACACCTTC. Its protein is CASHRDQGARGYTF.

This rearrangement joins TRBV3-1 (or the pseudogene TRBV3-2) to TRBJ2-1; 10 positions match TRBD2. The CDR3 is 18 amino acids. V lost 4 bases to trimming and J lost 7 bases; unmatched junction nucleotides: 16. Germline CDR1 is LGHDT and CDR2 is YNNKEL (reference sequence). The CDR3: CASSPTLLAGQKGNEQFF. In nucleotides, the CDR3 is TGTGCCAGCAGCCCGACCCTACTAGCGGGACAAAAGGGGAATGAGCAGTTCTTC.

The V and J genes are TRBV11-3 and TRBJ2-2; perhaps TRBD2 as D (6 bases). V dropped 4 bases and J dropped 1 base, with 10 bases sitting between them. This CDR3 region has 15 residues. Germline V gene sequence: CDR1 SGHNT, CDR2 YENEEA. The CDR3 region has the DNA TGTGCCAGCAGCTCACGGGAGAGGAACACCGGGGAGCTGTTTTTT. Translated, it gives CASSSRERNTGELFF.

The chain uses TRBV2 and TRBJ2-5, with D possibly matching TRBD2 (7 bases). Trimming removed 8 bases at V and 1 base at J, with 11 bases between. The CDR3 is 13 amino acids. Looked up from germline, CDR1 is SNHLY and CDR2 is FYNNEI. The CDR3 nucleotides are TGTGCCAGCTGGGGGGGGGCCCAAGAGACCCAGTACTTC. Translated, it gives CASWGGAQETQYF. The full variable domain, with the rest looked up from reference TRBV2 and TRBJ2-5, is EPEVTQTPSHQVTQMGQEVILRCVPISNHLYFYWYRQILGQKVEFLVSFYNNEISEKSEIFDDQFSVERPDGSNFTLKIRSTKLEDSAMYFCASWGGAQETQYFGPGTRLLVL.

This chain links TRBV4-2 with TRBJ2-1; perhaps TRBD1 as D (6 bases). With 5 bases removed from V and 8 bases from J, the gap between germline ends came to 19 bases. This CDR3 spans 15 amino acids. The germline CDR1 and CDR2 sequences are LGHNA and YNFKEQ. The DNA for the CDR3 is TGTGCCAGCAGCTTCAGGGCAGGGGAAGGAGATGAGCAGTTCTTC. It yields the protein CASSFRAGEGDEQFF.